This T cell receptor beta chain was observed in a study of cytomegalovirus exposure and HLA in healthy donors. The overall study: One earlier analysis, a look at 200 million or so T cells, found around 110 million unique TCR beta sequences. Out of several hundred genotyped donors, about 81% belonged to the Caucasian-associated ancestry cluster. Early released data had roughly 81 million unique TCRs, all coming from HLA-typed donors.

CDR1 LGHNA and CDR2 YSLEER come from the germline V gene. This CDR3 contains 16 residues. Trimming took 0 bases from V and 5 from J; bases not matched to a gene: 5. It was with 60 Vbeta and 13 Jbeta primers that the PCR ran. This table comes from immunoSEQ multiplex PCR, and its TCRdb copy is limited to in-frame clones, with some not included. The sample consists of roughly 160,000 clones, roughly 84% of them appearing once. The V call is TRBV4-3, the J call TRBJ2-2; 8 bases are a match to TRBD2. The specimen was PBMCs. The clonotype originates from a young man in good health and CMV-seronegative. The CDR3 region is CASSQDMSGRTGELFF. The CDR3 nucleotides read TGCGCCAGCAGCCAAGATATGAGCGGGAGAACCGGGGAGCTGTTTTTT.